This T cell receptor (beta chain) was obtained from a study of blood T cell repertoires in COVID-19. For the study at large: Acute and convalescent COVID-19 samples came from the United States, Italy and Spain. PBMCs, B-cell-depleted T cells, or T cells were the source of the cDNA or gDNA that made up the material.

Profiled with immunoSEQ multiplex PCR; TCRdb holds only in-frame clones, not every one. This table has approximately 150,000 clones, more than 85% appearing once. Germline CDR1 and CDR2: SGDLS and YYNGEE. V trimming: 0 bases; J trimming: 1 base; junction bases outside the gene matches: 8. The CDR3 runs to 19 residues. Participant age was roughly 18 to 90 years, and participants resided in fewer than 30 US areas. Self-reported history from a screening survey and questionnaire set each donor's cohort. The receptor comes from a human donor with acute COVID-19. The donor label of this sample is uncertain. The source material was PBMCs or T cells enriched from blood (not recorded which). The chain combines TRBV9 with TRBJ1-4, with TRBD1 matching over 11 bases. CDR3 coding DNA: TGTGCCAGCAGCGTAGCCGGACAGGGGGCGATTGGAACTAATGAAAAACTGTTTTTT. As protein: CASSVAGQGAIGTNEKLFF.